The 22 T cell receptor beta chains below were found in one sample sequenced in a study of T cell responses to AZD1222 COVID-19 vaccine. Produced via immunoSEQ multiplex PCR; TCRdb's table is partial and in-frame only. This table has more than 250,000 clones, approximately 93% appearing once. The input for sequencing was peripheral blood, taken on day 0 of AZD1222 vaccination. Source of these receptors: an adult in good health.

The chain combines TRBV29-1 with TRBJ2-5; 8 bases are shared with TRBD1. The V gene end was trimmed by 4 bases and the J gene end by 4 bases; junction bases not matched to a gene: 2. Germline CDR1 and CDR2: SQVTM and ANQGSEA. CDR3 length: 12 residues. The CDR3 here is CSVAGGPETQYF. The CDR3 DNA reads TGCAGCGTTGCAGGGGGCCCAGAGACCCAGTACTTC. The full variable domain, rest sourced from reference TRBV29-1 and TRBJ2-5, is SAVISQKPSRDICQRGTSLTIQCQVDSQVTMMFWYRQQPGQSLTLIATANQGSEATYESGFVIDKFPISRPNLTFSTLTVSNMSPEDSSIYLCSVAGGPETQYFGPGTRLLVL.

The chain carries TRBV5-1 and TRBJ2-7; 7 positions match TRBD2. This CDR3 contains 11 residues. Germline CDR1 SGHRS, CDR2 YFSETQ. The V segment lost 7 bases and the J segment 4 bases; nucleotides outside the gene matches: 2. This CDR3 reads CASRGVYEQYF. For the CDR3, the DNA is TGCGCCAGCCGGGGGGTGTACGAGCAGTACTTC.

The V gene is TRBV12-3 or TRBV12-4, the J gene TRBJ2-7; the D is unclear. Trimming removed 5 bases from V and 2 bases from J, with 10 bases in between. The CDR3 is 13 amino acids. The CDR3 DNA is TGTGCCAGCAGTCAATCGATGGCCTACGAGCAGTACTTC. Translating it yields CASSQSMAYEQYF.

The chain carries TRBV10-1 and TRBJ2-5, with TRBD1 identical over 7 bases. The CDR3 is 15 residues long. Trimming cost V 4 bases and J 5 bases; bases outside gene matches: 10. Germline values: CDR1 WNHNN, CDR2 SYGVQD (reference sequence). The CDR3: CASSAIRGIGETQYF. The CDR3 region has the DNA TGCGCCAGCAGTGCTATCAGGGGGATCGGGGAGACCCAGTACTTC.

This clone was detected a few times. Other DNA sequences within the sample encode an identical CDR3. The chain has TRBV5-4 and TRBJ2-1; 10 bases are shared with TRBD2. The length of the CDR3 is 15 residues. Germline loops: CDR1 SGHNT, CDR2 YYREEE (reference sequence). After removal of 0 bases from V and 4 bases from J, the junction contained 1 base not matched to a gene. The CDR3 coding sequence is TGTGCCAGCAGCTTGGGGACTAGCGGTTACAATGAGCAGTTCTTC. Translating it yields CASSLGTSGYNEQFF.

The chain combines TRBV2 with TRBJ2-2; unclear D gene. Looked up from germline, CDR1 is SNHLY and CDR2 is FYNNEI. V was pared by 4 bases and J by 2 bases, with 17 bases between. The CDR3 loop spans 17 amino acids. The CDR3 spells CASSVPHHKTNTGELFF. The CDR3 DNA reads as TGTGCCAGCAGTGTTCCTCACCACAAAACTAACACCGGGGAGCTGTTTTTT.

This clone was detected only a few times. The chain carries TRBV19 and TRBJ1-5, with 10 bases aligning to TRBD1. J was trimmed by 7 bases and V by 5 bases; bases with no gene match: 5. The CDR3 contains 14 residues. The germline CDR1 and CDR2 sequences are LNHDA and SQIVND (reference sequence). CDR3 amino acids: CASSDRGPQQPQHF. The CDR3 nucleotides are TGTGCCAGTAGTGACAGGGGGCCGCAACAGCCCCAGCATTTT. Together with reference TRBV19 and TRBJ1-5, the CDR3 gives the full variable domain: DGGITQSPKYLFRKEGQNVTLSCEQNLNHDAMYWYRQDPGQGLRLIYYSQIVNDFQKGDIAEGYSVSREKKESFPLTVTSAQKNPTAFYLCASSDRGPQQPQHFGDGTRLSIL.

The chain joins TRBV6-1 to TRBJ2-7; D remains unclear. The CDR3 is 12 residues long. Germline V gene sequence: CDR1 MNHNS, CDR2 SASEGT. V shed 8 bases and J shed 7 bases, with 15 bases lying between them. DNA of the CDR3: TGTGCCAGCTGCCGGCTTGCCGAGGAGCAGTACTTC. Its translation: CASCRLAEEQYF.

The rearrangement joins TRBV6-6 to TRBJ2-7; D remains unclear. This CDR3 comprises 12 residues. Germline V gives CDR1 MNHNY, CDR2 SVGAGI (reference sequence). Trimming stripped 8 bases from V and 0 bases from J, with 8 bases between. CDR3 sequence reads: CASSMDSYEQYF. Written as DNA, the CDR3 is TGTGCCAGCTCTATGGACTCCTACGAGCAGTACTTC.

V and J are TRBV3-1 (or the pseudogene TRBV3-2) and TRBJ1-6, with D perhaps matching TRBD1 (5 bases). The length of the CDR3 is 14 residues. CDR1 is LGHDT, CDR2 YNNKEL, per germline (reference sequence). Deletions cut 4 bases from V and 7 bases from J, with 11 bases between. The CDR3 here is CASSLQGGNSPLHF. The CDR3 DNA reads TGTGCCAGCAGCCTCCAGGGTGGCAATTCACCCCTCCACTTT.

This chain connects TRBV6-5 to TRBJ2-2; D not certain. The CDR3 spans 13 residues. Trimming took off 6 bases at V and 4 bases at J, with 9 bases between the two ends. Germline V gives CDR1 MNHEY, CDR2 SVGAGI. The CDR3 region has the DNA TGTGCCAGCAGAGTCACCGTCACCGGGGAGCTGTTTTTT. Its translation is CASRVTVTGELFF.

V is TRBV18 and J is TRBJ2-2, with 9 bases matching TRBD2. Germline-derived CDR1 and CDR2 are KGHSH and LQKENI. V lost 6 bases and J lost 1; bases outside the gene matches: 3. This CDR3 region has 15 residues. CDR3 DNA: TGTGCCAGCTCGACGACTAGCGGGAACACCGGGGAGCTGTTTTTT. This codes for CASSTTSGNTGELFF.

This chain uses TRBV18 with TRBJ2-7, with D tentatively TRBD1 (5 bases). V was clipped by 2 bases and J by 0 bases, with 8 bases between them. The CDR3 contains 14 residues. CDR1 and CDR2 from the germline V gene are KGHSH and LQKENI. This CDR3 reads CASSPWQGSYEQYF. CDR3 sequence (DNA): TGTGCCAGCTCACCATGGCAGGGCTCCTACGAGCAGTACTTC. Combining the CDR3 with reference TRBV18 and TRBJ2-7 gives the whole variable domain NAGVMQNPRHLVRRRGQEARLRCSPMKGHSHVYWYRQLPEEGLKFMVYLQKENIIDESGMPKERFSAEFPKEGPSILRIQQVVRGDSAAYFCASSPWQGSYEQYFGPGTRLTVT.

The chain links TRBV30 to TRBJ2-6, with TRBD2 as a possible D gene (5 bases). The CDR3 is 14 residues long. CDR1 GTSNPN and CDR2 SVGIG come from the germline V gene (reference sequence). The germline V and J ends were trimmed by 4 bases and 4 bases, with 11 bases remaining between them. CDR3 loop: CAWTGSSGANVLTF. In nucleotides, the CDR3 is TGTGCCTGGACGGGGTCCTCCGGGGCCAACGTCCTGACTTTC.

The gene calls are TRBV28 and TRBJ2-1, with D possibly being TRBD1 or TRBD2 (5 bases each). CDR1 and CDR2 (germline): MDHEN, SYDVKM. The germline V and J ends were trimmed by 3 bases and 3 bases, with 6 bases remaining between them. The CDR3 runs 13 residues. The CDR3: CASSFGGYNEQFF. In nucleotides, the CDR3 is TGTGCCAGCAGTTTTGGGGGCTACAATGAGCAGTTCTTC.

The chain employs TRBV7-3 and TRBJ2-3; 7 bases are shared with TRBD1. CDR3 size: 15 residues. CDR1 and CDR2 (germline): SGHTA, FQGTGA. V trimming: 3 bases; J trimming: 7 bases; junction bases outside the gene matches: 10. The CDR3 DNA follows: TGTGCCAGCAGCTTCACAGGGGACCCTCAGAATACGCAGTATTTT. Amino acids: CASSFTGDPQNTQYF. Filled out from reference TRBV7-3 and TRBJ2-3, the complete variable domain reads GAGVSQTPSNKVTEKGKYVELRCDPISGHTALYWYRQSLGQGPEFLIYFQGTGAADDSGLPNDRFFAVRPEGSVSTLKIQRTERGDSAVYLCASSFTGDPQNTQYFGPGTRLTVL.

V gene TRBV6-5 combines with J gene TRBJ2-2; possibly TRBD2 for D (5 bases). Trimming cost V 0 bases and J 6 bases, with 14 bases left between them. CDR3 length: 16 residues. Germline loops: CDR1 MNHEY, CDR2 SVGAGI. The CDR3 is CASSYSGRTEAGELFF. The CDR3 bases are TGTGCCAGCAGTTACTCGGGTCGGACGGAGGCCGGGGAGCTGTTTTTT.

This sequence joins TRBV19 and TRBJ1-5; possibly TRBD1 for D (6 bases). The ends were cut back, 4 bases at V and 7 bases at J, with 11 bases in the middle. Looked up from germline, CDR1 is LNHDA and CDR2 is SQIVND (reference sequence). This CDR3 has 13 residues. CDR3 sequence reads: CASSTNRVQPQHF. For the CDR3, the DNA is TGTGCCAGTAGTACGAACAGGGTACAGCCCCAGCATTTT. The whole variable domain, remainder taken from reference TRBV19 and TRBJ1-5, is DGGITQSPKYLFRKEGQNVTLSCEQNLNHDAMYWYRQDPGQGLRLIYYSQIVNDFQKGDIAEGYSVSREKKESFPLTVTSAQKNPTAFYLCASSTNRVQPQHFGDGTRLSIL.

V and J are TRBV7-2 and TRBJ1-1, with 10 positions matching TRBD1. The CDR3 runs 17 residues. Germline trimming cut 1 base from V and 4 bases from J; bases unmatched to any gene: 9. From germline, CDR1 is SGHTA and CDR2 FQGNSA. The CDR3 loop is CASSLERQGAGSTEAFF. The DNA for the CDR3 is TGTGCCAGCAGCTTAGAACGACAGGGGGCTGGAAGCACTGAAGCTTTCTTT.

This clone has only a few counts. The V and J genes are TRBV6-5 and TRBJ1-3; no reliable D call. V shed 10 bases and J shed 0 bases, with 7 bases lying between them. The CDR3 sequence is 12 residues long. Germline V gene sequence: CDR1 MNHEY, CDR2 SVGAGI. CDR3 in DNA: TGTGCCACCAGCTTCTCTGGAAACACCATATATTTT. This encodes CATSFSGNTIYF.

Only one count was recorded for this clone. This chain joins TRBV6-5 and TRBJ1-2; tentatively, D is TRBD1 (6 bases). CDR1 and CDR2 from the germline V gene are MNHEY and SVGAGI. This CDR3 is 14 amino acids long. Trimming removed 7 bases from V and 3 bases from J, with 15 bases in between. The DNA of the CDR3 is TGTGCCAGCACTCGCGGGACACCCGACTATGGCTACACCTTC. It specifies CASTRGTPDYGYTF.

This clone was counted between two and nine times. The chain carries TRBV27 and TRBJ2-7, with D perhaps matching TRBD2 (6 bases). Germline assignment: CDR1 MNHEY and CDR2 SMNVEV (reference sequence). The V end was cut by 11 bases, the J end by 5 bases, with 13 bases between. CDR3 length equals 11 residues. CDR3 region: CAAGRRDEQYF. CDR3 nucleotide sequence: TGTGCCGCGGGACGCCGGGACGAGCAGTACTTC.